This is a list of T cell receptor beta chains from one sample in a study of shared clonotypes between healthy human individuals. The table came from immunoSEQ multiplex PCR; TCRdb's copy has only in-frame clones and leaves some out. The data contain over a million clones, approximately 78% of them singletons. The sequencing input was memory CD4+ T cells from PBMCs. The receptors originated from a man younger than 35 in good health. Some clones in this sample may be carry-over from other donors' samples. CDR3s include the opening cysteine and the closing phenylalanine or tryptophan. The order of the fields is D gene, CDR3 length, J gene, V gene, clone size, CDR3 protein, CDR3 DNA. A D gene is named only where the DNA matches it firmly. Clone size, where shown, is once, few, many, or a class for clones that have expanded.

d_call: -; cdr3_length: 13; j_call: TRBJ2-7; v_call: TRBV6-5; clone_size: -; cdr3_aa: CASSRQHSYEQYF; cdr3_nt: TGTGCCAGCAGCCGACAGCACTCCTACGAGCAGTACTTC
d_call: -; cdr3_length: 13; j_call: TRBJ2-5; v_call: TRBV2; clone_size: -; cdr3_aa: CASSEIAKETQYF; cdr3_nt: TGTGCCAGCAGTGAGATAGCGAAAGAGACCCAGTACTTC
d_call: -; cdr3_length: 15; j_call: TRBJ2-7; v_call: TRBV5-5; clone_size: -; cdr3_aa: CASSRYGVRDDEQYF; cdr3_nt: TGTGCCAGCAGCCGATACGGGGTAAGGGACGATGAGCAGTACTTC
d_call: -; cdr3_length: 14; j_call: TRBJ2-3; v_call: TRBV7-3; clone_size: -; cdr3_aa: CASSENINADTQYF; cdr3_nt: TGTGCCAGCAGCGAAAACATAAACGCAGATACGCAGTATTTT
d_call: TRBD2; cdr3_length: 15; j_call: TRBJ2-5; v_call: TRBV29-1; clone_size: -; cdr3_aa: CSVDAGAGRQETQYF; cdr3_nt: TGCAGCGTTGACGCGGGAGCAGGTCGTCAAGAGACCCAGTACTTC
d_call: -; cdr3_length: 11; j_call: TRBJ2-3; v_call: TRBV5-6; clone_size: -; cdr3_aa: CASSLADTQYF; cdr3_nt: TGTGCCAGCAGCTTGGCGGATACGCAGTATTTT
d_call: -; cdr3_length: 19; j_call: TRBJ2-7; v_call: TRBV5-1; clone_size: once; cdr3_aa: CASSLGGASGHSLAYEQYF; cdr3_nt: TGCGCCAGCAGCTTGGGTGGGGCTTCTGGACATTCCTTGGCCTACGAGCAGTACTTC
d_call: -; cdr3_length: 13; j_call: TRBJ2-1; v_call: TRBV5-1; clone_size: -; cdr3_aa: CASSLPPYNEQFF; cdr3_nt: TGCGCCAGCAGCCTTCCCCCGTACAATGAGCAGTTCTTC
d_call: TRBD1; cdr3_length: 14; j_call: TRBJ2-7; v_call: TRBV6-1; clone_size: -; cdr3_aa: CASRTGGGGNEQYF; cdr3_nt: TGTGCCAGCCGCACAGGGGGAGGTGGAAACGAGCAGTACTTC
d_call: TRBD2; cdr3_length: 13; j_call: TRBJ2-2; v_call: TRBV4-2; clone_size: many; cdr3_aa: CASSLTSGGELFF; cdr3_nt: TGTGCCAGCAGCCTCACTAGCGGCGGGGAGCTGTTTTTT
d_call: -; cdr3_length: 14; j_call: TRBJ2-7; v_call: TRBV7-2; clone_size: -; cdr3_aa: CASSLRSVLYEQYF; cdr3_nt: TGTGCCAGCAGCTTAAGGAGTGTTCTCTACGAGCAGTACTTC
d_call: TRBD1; cdr3_length: 15; j_call: TRBJ2-5; v_call: TRBV9; clone_size: -; cdr3_aa: CASSPQTGEGETQYF; cdr3_nt: TGTGCCAGCAGCCCACAAACAGGGGAAGGAGAGACCCAGTACTTC
d_call: TRBD2; cdr3_length: 15; j_call: TRBJ2-3; v_call: TRBV9; clone_size: -; cdr3_aa: CASSETSGSTDTQYF; cdr3_nt: TGTGCCAGCAGCGAGACTAGCGGGAGTACAGATACGCAGTATTTT
d_call: TRBD1; cdr3_length: 12; j_call: TRBJ1-1; v_call: TRBV2; clone_size: -; cdr3_aa: CASTRQGTEAFF; cdr3_nt: TGTGCCAGCACCAGACAGGGCACTGAAGCTTTCTTT
d_call: -; cdr3_length: 15; j_call: TRBJ2-5; v_call: TRBV7-8; clone_size: -; cdr3_aa: CASSPVVWVQETQYF; cdr3_nt: TGTGCCAGCAGCCCGGTAGTGTGGGTGCAAGAGACCCAGTACTTC
d_call: -; cdr3_length: 13; j_call: TRBJ2-1; v_call: TRBV10-3; clone_size: -; cdr3_aa: CAIGWDRNNEQFF; cdr3_nt: TGTGCCATCGGGTGGGACCGCAACAATGAGCAGTTCTTC
d_call: TRBD2; cdr3_length: 17; j_call: TRBJ2-1; v_call: TRBV4-2; clone_size: -; cdr3_aa: CASSQVGLGGKNNEQFF; cdr3_nt: TGTGCCAGCAGCCAAGTGGGACTAGGAGGGAAAAACAATGAGCAGTTCTTC
d_call: -; cdr3_length: 16; j_call: TRBJ1-1; v_call: TRBV18; clone_size: -; cdr3_aa: CASSPRGQRGWTEAFF; cdr3_nt: TGTGCCAGCTCACCACGGGGCCAACGGGGATGGACTGAAGCTTTCTTT
d_call: TRBD2; cdr3_length: 16; j_call: TRBJ2-4; v_call: TRBV28; clone_size: -; cdr3_aa: CASSPGTSPAKNIQYF; cdr3_nt: TGTGCCAGCAGCCCCGGGACTAGCCCAGCCAAAAACATTCAGTACTTC
d_call: TRBD2; cdr3_length: 13; j_call: TRBJ2-1; v_call: TRBV28; clone_size: -; cdr3_aa: CASRLAGVNEQFF; cdr3_nt: TGTGCCAGCCGACTAGCGGGAGTCAATGAGCAGTTCTTC
d_call: -; cdr3_length: 13; j_call: TRBJ1-5; v_call: TRBV6-5; clone_size: many; cdr3_aa: CASTNGGNQPQHF; cdr3_nt: TGTGCCAGCACTAACGGAGGGAATCAGCCCCAGCATTTT
d_call: -; cdr3_length: 13; j_call: TRBJ2-4; v_call: TRBV30; clone_size: -; cdr3_aa: CAWSVSGSGIQYF; cdr3_nt: TGTGCCTGGAGTGTCTCGGGGTCAGGCATTCAGTACTTC
d_call: -; cdr3_length: 15; j_call: TRBJ2-1; v_call: TRBV11-3; clone_size: -; cdr3_aa: CASSLSQGSYNEQFF; cdr3_nt: TGTGCCAGCAGCTTATCGCAGGGATCCTACAATGAGCAGTTCTTC
d_call: -; cdr3_length: 15; j_call: TRBJ2-2; v_call: TRBV7-3; clone_size: -; cdr3_aa: CASSSPRSGTGELFF; cdr3_nt: TGTGCCAGCAGCTCCCCACGTTCGGGCACCGGGGAGCTGTTTTTT
d_call: -; cdr3_length: 13; j_call: TRBJ2-7; v_call: TRBV4-3; clone_size: -; cdr3_aa: CASSQEGEHEQYF; cdr3_nt: TGCGCCAGCAGCCAAGAGGGAGAACACGAGCAGTACTTC
d_call: TRBD1; cdr3_length: 13; j_call: TRBJ1-1; v_call: TRBV28; clone_size: -; cdr3_aa: CASLTGLASEAFF; cdr3_nt: TGTGCCAGCCTGACAGGGTTGGCAAGTGAAGCTTTCTTT
d_call: TRBD1; cdr3_length: 13; j_call: TRBJ1-2; v_call: TRBV19; clone_size: -; cdr3_aa: CASTPQGADGYTF; cdr3_nt: TGTGCCAGTACCCCACAGGGGGCTGATGGCTACACCTTC
d_call: -; cdr3_length: 13; j_call: TRBJ1-1; v_call: TRBV28; clone_size: -; cdr3_aa: CASSLGWQGEAFF; cdr3_nt: TGTGCCAGCAGTTTAGGGTGGCAGGGTGAAGCTTTCTTT
d_call: -; cdr3_length: 13; j_call: TRBJ1-2; v_call: TRBV10-3; clone_size: -; cdr3_aa: CAISESTGYGYTF; cdr3_nt: TGTGCCATCAGTGAGTCGACGGGATATGGCTACACCTTC
d_call: -; cdr3_length: 15; j_call: TRBJ2-7; v_call: TRBV12-1; clone_size: -; cdr3_aa: CASSLPGTSTYEQYF; cdr3_nt: TGTGCCAGCAGCCTCCCCGGGACTTCTACCTACGAGCAGTACTTC
d_call: -; cdr3_length: 16; j_call: TRBJ1-4; v_call: TRBV18; clone_size: -; cdr3_aa: CASSPQGIATNEKLFF; cdr3_nt: TGTGCCAGCTCACCACAGGGGATTGCAACTAATGAAAAACTGTTTTTT
d_call: TRBD1; cdr3_length: 13; j_call: TRBJ2-7; v_call: TRBV28; clone_size: -; cdr3_aa: CASSPGQGYEQYF; cdr3_nt: TGTGCCAGCAGCCCGGGACAGGGCTACGAGCAGTACTTC
d_call: TRBD2; cdr3_length: 17; j_call: TRBJ2-3; v_call: TRBV4-2; clone_size: -; cdr3_aa: CASSQRNGLAVTDTQYF; cdr3_nt: TGTGCCAGCAGCCAACGAAACGGGCTAGCGGTCACAGATACGCAGTATTTT
d_call: TRBD1; cdr3_length: 16; j_call: TRBJ1-2; v_call: TRBV19; clone_size: -; cdr3_aa: CASSISGGTQNYGYTF; cdr3_nt: TGTGCCAGTAGTATATCAGGGGGAACACAGAACTATGGCTACACCTTC
d_call: -; cdr3_length: 14; j_call: TRBJ2-1; v_call: TRBV5-1; clone_size: -; cdr3_aa: CASSSPMRVGEQFF; cdr3_nt: TGCGCCAGCAGCTCCCCCATGCGGGTGGGTGAGCAGTTCTTC
d_call: TRBD1; cdr3_length: 13; j_call: TRBJ1-2; v_call: TRBV18; clone_size: -; cdr3_aa: CASSEGQAVGYTF; cdr3_nt: TGTGCCAGCTCAGAGGGACAGGCAGTTGGCTACACCTTC
d_call: -; cdr3_length: 15; j_call: TRBJ1-3; v_call: TRBV4-2; clone_size: -; cdr3_aa: CASSQGGGPGNTIYF; cdr3_nt: TGTGCCAGCAGCCAAGGGGGGGGGCCGGGAAACACCATATATTTT
d_call: -; cdr3_length: 16; j_call: TRBJ1-3; v_call: TRBV28; clone_size: -; cdr3_aa: CASTPVKWGSGNTIYF; cdr3_nt: TGTGCCAGCACCCCTGTGAAGTGGGGCTCTGGAAACACCATATATTTT
d_call: TRBD2; cdr3_length: 14; j_call: TRBJ2-1; v_call: TRBV10-2; clone_size: few; cdr3_aa: CASRTSGSGGEQFF; cdr3_nt: TGCGCCAGCAGAACTAGCGGGAGTGGGGGGGAGCAGTTCTTC
d_call: TRBD2; cdr3_length: 15; j_call: TRBJ2-1; v_call: TRBV7-2; clone_size: -; cdr3_aa: CASVFAGGLYNEQFF; cdr3_nt: TGTGCCTCCGTCTTCGCGGGAGGGTTATACAATGAGCAGTTCTTC
d_call: TRBD1; cdr3_length: 15; j_call: TRBJ2-7; v_call: TRBV6-5; clone_size: -; cdr3_aa: CASSYNRDRSYEQYF; cdr3_nt: TGTGCCAGCAGTTACAACCGGGACAGGAGTTACGAGCAGTACTTC
d_call: TRBD2; cdr3_length: 15; j_call: TRBJ2-5; v_call: TRBV27; clone_size: -; cdr3_aa: CASSLGGTRGETQYF; cdr3_nt: TGTGCCAGCAGTTTAGGGGGGACTAGAGGTGAGACCCAGTACTTC
d_call: -; cdr3_length: 14; j_call: TRBJ1-2; v_call: TRBV19; clone_size: -; cdr3_aa: CASNRQAGIYGYTF; cdr3_nt: TGTGCCAGTAACCGACAGGCGGGAATTTATGGCTACACCTTC
d_call: -; cdr3_length: 12; j_call: TRBJ2-7; v_call: TRBV10-1; clone_size: -; cdr3_aa: CASSRSGEEQYF; cdr3_nt: TGCGCCAGCAGCCGTTCAGGGGAAGAGCAGTACTTC
d_call: -; cdr3_length: 16; j_call: TRBJ2-2; v_call: TRBV7-3; clone_size: -; cdr3_aa: CASSLTPPTLGGELFF; cdr3_nt: TGTGCCAGCAGCTTAACCCCCCCGACCCTGGGCGGGGAGCTGTTTTTT
d_call: -; cdr3_length: 13; j_call: TRBJ2-3; v_call: TRBV18; clone_size: -; cdr3_aa: CASSPESRVAQYF; cdr3_nt: TGTGCCAGCTCACCAGAGAGTCGGGTGGCGCAGTATTTT
d_call: TRBD1; cdr3_length: 15; j_call: TRBJ1-3; v_call: TRBV6-5; clone_size: -; cdr3_aa: CASRVTGASGNTIYF; cdr3_nt: TGTGCCAGCAGGGTGACAGGGGCCTCTGGAAACACCATATATTTT
d_call: -; cdr3_length: 14; j_call: TRBJ1-1; v_call: TRBV28; clone_size: few; cdr3_aa: CASSLEAGGTEAFF; cdr3_nt: TGTGCCAGCAGTTTGGAGGCGGGGGGCACTGAAGCTTTCTTT
d_call: -; cdr3_length: 12; j_call: TRBJ1-1; v_call: TRBV18; clone_size: once; cdr3_aa: CASSPQNAEAFF; cdr3_nt: TGTGCCAGCTCACCGCAAAACGCTGAAGCTTTCTTT
d_call: -; cdr3_length: 15; j_call: TRBJ2-7; v_call: TRBV7-8; clone_size: few; cdr3_aa: CASSLGGRPPGEQYF; cdr3_nt: TGTGCCAGCAGCTTAGGGGGGAGACCCCCGGGGGAGCAGTACTTC
d_call: -; cdr3_length: 13; j_call: TRBJ2-7; v_call: TRBV4-2; clone_size: few; cdr3_aa: CASSQDEGREQYF; cdr3_nt: TGTGCCAGCAGCCAAGATGAGGGACGTGAGCAGTACTTC
d_call: -; cdr3_length: 11; j_call: TRBJ2-5; v_call: TRBV5-4; clone_size: -; cdr3_aa: CASSDGGLQYF; cdr3_nt: TGTGCCAGCAGTGATGGCGGTCTCCAGTACTTC
d_call: -; cdr3_length: 13; j_call: TRBJ1-5; v_call: TRBV6-1; clone_size: few; cdr3_aa: CASSEIDNQPQHF; cdr3_nt: TGTGCCAGCAGTGAAATTGACAATCAGCCCCAGCATTTT